The sequence of this T cell receptor beta chain was determined in a study of T cell repertoires in cytomegalovirus infection. Overall study: Carrying CMV and the relevant HLA type showed in public TCR beta signatures. Study results and limitations: Dominating the ex vivo response were TCR beta clonotypes that were CMV-specific and HLA-C-restricted.

V lost 4 bases to trimming and J lost 0 bases; unmatched junction nucleotides: 10. Germline V CDR1 and CDR2: LNHDA, SQIVND (reference sequence). This CDR3 has 18 amino acids. This clonotype was counted only a few times. What it binds is not known. TCRdb called the reads again in MiXCR, with one record for every CDR3 protein. The table has about 320,000 distinct CDR3 sequences, 9% to 9.5% seen once; the top ten hold 4.3%. The sequenced material came from PBMCs. The TCR comes from a human donor in good health (CMV status not recorded). Some clones in this sample may be carry-over from other donors' samples. The V and J genes are TRBV19 and TRBJ1-5, with 9 positions matching TRBD1. CDR3: CASSRLFGQGYSNQPQHF. The CDR3 DNA sequence: TGTGCCAGTAGTAGGCTGTTCGGACAGGGGTATAGCAATCAGCCCCAGCATTTT. Supplemented by reference TRBV19 and TRBJ1-5, the full variable domain reads DGGITQSPKYLFRKEGQNVTLSCEQNLNHDAMYWYRQDPGQGLRLIYYSQIVNDFQKGDIAEGYSVSREKKESFPLTVTSAQKNPTAFYLCASSRLFGQGYSNQPQHFGDGTRLSIL.